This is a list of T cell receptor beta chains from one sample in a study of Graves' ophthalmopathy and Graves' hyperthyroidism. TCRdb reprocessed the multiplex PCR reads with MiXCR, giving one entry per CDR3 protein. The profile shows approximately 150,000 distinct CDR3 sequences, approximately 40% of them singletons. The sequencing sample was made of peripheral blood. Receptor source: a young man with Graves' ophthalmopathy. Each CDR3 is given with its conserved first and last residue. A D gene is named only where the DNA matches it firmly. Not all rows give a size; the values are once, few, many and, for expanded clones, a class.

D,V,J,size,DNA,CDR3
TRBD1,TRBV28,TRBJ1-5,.,TGTGCCAGCAGTTTAACAGGGGGCGAGAATCAGCCCCAGCATTTT,CASSLTGGENQPQHF
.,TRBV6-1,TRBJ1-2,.,TGTGCCAGCAGTGAGACGGCCCGTTCCCACGAGGGCTACACCTTC,CASSETARSHEGYTF
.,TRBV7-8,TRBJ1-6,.,TGTGCCAGCAGCTTACCCACGACGGCTTCACCCCTCCACTTT,CASSLPTTASPLHF
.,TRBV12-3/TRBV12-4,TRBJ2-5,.,TGTGCCAGCAGTTCGTGGGGTCCCCAGACCCAGTACTTC,CASSSWGPQTQYF
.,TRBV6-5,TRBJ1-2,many,TGTGCCAGCAGACTCGACAGAACTAACTATGGCTACACCTTC,CASRLDRTNYGYTF
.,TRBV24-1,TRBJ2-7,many,TGTGCCACCAGTGACAACAGTGCCAGCAAATACGAGCAGTACTTC,CATSDNSASKYEQYF
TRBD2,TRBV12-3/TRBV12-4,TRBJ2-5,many,TGTGCCAGCAGTGAGAGGACTAGAGAGACCCAGTACTTC,CASSERTRETQYF
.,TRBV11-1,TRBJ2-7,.,TGTGCCAGCAGCTTAGTGTCAGGCCCTTACTTTAACACCTACGAGCAGTACTTC,CASSLVSGPYFNTYEQYF
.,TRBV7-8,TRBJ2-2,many,TGTGCCAGCAGCTTTTCACGGAGGTCGAACACCGGGGAGCTGTTTTTT,CASSFSRRSNTGELFF
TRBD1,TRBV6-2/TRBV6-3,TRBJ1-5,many,TGTGCCAGCAGTTTCGACAGGGGGCAGGGCAATCAGCCCCAGCATTTT,CASSFDRGQGNQPQHF
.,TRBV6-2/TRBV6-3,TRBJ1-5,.,TGTGCCAGCGGTTACTCCCCCGTTCGCTGGGGGCAGGTGGACAATCAGCCCCAGCATTTT,CASGYSPVRWGQVDNQPQHF
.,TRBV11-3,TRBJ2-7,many,TGTGCCAGCAGCCTAGGGGGGGTAAGCGAGCAGTACTTC,CASSLGGVSEQYF
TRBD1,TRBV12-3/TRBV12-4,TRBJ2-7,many,TGTGCCAGCAGTTTAAAATTATCGGGAACAGGGGCCTCTTCCTACGAGCAGTACTTC,CASSLKLSGTGASSYEQYF
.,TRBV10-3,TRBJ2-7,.,TGTGCCATCAGTGAGCTGGTAGAGCAGTACTTC,CAISELVEQYF
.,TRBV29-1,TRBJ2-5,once,TGCAGCGTTGGAAATACGGTAGAGACCCAGTACTTC,CSVGNTVETQYF
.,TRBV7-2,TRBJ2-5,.,TGTGCCAGCAGCTTGACAGGAAAAGAGACCCAGTACTTC,CASSLTGKETQYF
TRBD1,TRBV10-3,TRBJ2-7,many,TGTGCCACCCGGGACAGGGGGCGTCAAGAGCAGTACTTC,CATRDRGRQEQYF
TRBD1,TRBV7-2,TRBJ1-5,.,TGTGCCAGCACCCCGACAGGGGGGTTCGGTCAGCCCCAGCATTTT,CASTPTGGFGQPQHF
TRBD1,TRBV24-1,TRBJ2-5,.,TGTGCCACCAGTGGCGGGAACAGGGGGCTTCAAGAGACCCAGTACTTC,CATSGGNRGLQETQYF